This TCR beta chain was recorded in a study of identical twins. Each CDR3 protein is one row after TCRdb ran MiXCR on the 5' RACE reads. The sample has more than 1.5 million distinct CDR3 sequences, 32% seen once. There are a few counts of this clonotype. The material sequenced was cord blood. The TCR comes from a newborn girl in good health.

The CDR3 protein is CASSFRRSGAENEQFF. As DNA, the CDR3 is TGTGCCAGCAGCTTTAGACGGTCCGGGGCGGAGAATGAGCAGTTCTTC. J is TRBJ2-1 and V is TRBV7-9; D may correspond to TRBD1 or TRBD2 (5 bases each). This CDR3 comprises 16 residues. Germline lookup yields CDR1 SEHNR and CDR2 FQNEAQ (reference sequence). Trimming shortened V by 3 bases and J by 7 bases, and 19 bases separated the two germline ends.